This TCR beta chain was profiled in a study of cytomegalovirus exposure and HLA in healthy donors. Amplification used 60 Vbeta primers and 13 Jbeta primers. The data were produced by immunoSEQ multiplex PCR, yet TCRdb's version contains in-frame clones alone and is incomplete. Its clone listing holds about 110,000 clones. Trimming stripped 2 bases from V and 2 bases from J, with 10 bases between. CDR1 and CDR2 (germline): MNHEY, SVGAGI. This CDR3 spans 15 amino acids. The TCR was taken from a man aged 18 to 29 in good health and CMV-seronegative. The sequenced material came from PBMCs. The V gene is TRBV6-5, the J gene TRBJ2-4; no clear D gene. CDR3 coding DNA: TGTGCCAGCAGTTACGACCGGAGTTCCAAAAACATTCAGTACTTC. As protein: CASSYDRSSKNIQYF.